This entry describes one T cell receptor (beta chain). TCRdb's table, derived via immunoSEQ multiplex PCR, lists solely in-frame clones and lacks some. The sample yields about 75,000 clones, around 89% seen once. The data were taken from a study of T cell changes during pregnancy in multiple sclerosis. This CDR3 has 13 residues. V gave up 4 bases and J gave up 5 bases; unmatched junction bases: 2. Germline V lookup: CDR1 SGHTA, CDR2 FQGNSA. The gene calls are TRBV7-2 and TRBJ2-5, with TRBD1 matching 9 bases. The sequence derives from a female donor in good health, enrolled as a control in a pregnancy study. Sequences were derived from peripheral blood, sampled in the first trimester of pregnancy. As DNA, the CDR3 is TGTGCCAGCAGCTCAGGGACAGGGGAGACCCAGTACTTC. This codes for CASSSGTGETQYF.